This TCR beta chain was retrieved from a study of cytomegalovirus exposure and HLA in healthy donors. Study at large: The Caucasian-associated ancestry cluster held under 90% of 300 to 450 genotyped donors.

Findings of the study overall: Earlier results showed most TCR beta V segments being productive about 87% or about 30% of the time.

This PCR relied on a set of 60 Vbeta primers and 13 Jbeta primers. Clones were read by immunoSEQ multiplex PCR, and TCRdb kept only the in-frame ones, dropping some. Altogether over 150,000 clones are present, 80% being singletons, with the ten largest covering roughly 4.7%. The CDR3 loop spans 14 amino acids. CDR1 is MNHNY, CDR2 SVGAGI, per germline (reference sequence). Trimming removed 6 bases from V and 6 bases from J; junction bases left unmatched: 1. A remark on this clone: Antigen specificity is unknown.

The TCR was taken from a man aged 25 to 40 in good health and CMV-seronegative. This chain joins TRBV6-6 and TRBJ2-3; TRBD2 aligns across 15 bases. Material: PBMCs. The CDR3 nucleotides are TGTGCCAGCAGCGGGACTAGCGGGGGGGATACGCAGTATTTT. Amino acids: CASSGTSGGDTQYF.